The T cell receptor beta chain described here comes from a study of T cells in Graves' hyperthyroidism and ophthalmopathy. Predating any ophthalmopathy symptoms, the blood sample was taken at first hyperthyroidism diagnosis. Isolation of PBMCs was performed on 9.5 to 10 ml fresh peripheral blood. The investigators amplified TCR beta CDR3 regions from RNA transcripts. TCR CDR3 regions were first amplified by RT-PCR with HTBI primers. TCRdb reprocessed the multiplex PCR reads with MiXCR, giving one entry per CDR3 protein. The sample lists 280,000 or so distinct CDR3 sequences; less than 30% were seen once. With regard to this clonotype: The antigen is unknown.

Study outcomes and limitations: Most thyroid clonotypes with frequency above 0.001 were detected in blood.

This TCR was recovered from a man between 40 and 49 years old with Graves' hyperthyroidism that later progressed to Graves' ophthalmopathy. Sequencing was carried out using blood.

CDR3 region: CASSLNRVGTYEQYF. The DNA of the CDR3 is TGTGCCAGCAGCTTGAACAGGGTCGGGACCTACGAGCAGTACTTC. The chain has TRBV5-6 and TRBJ2-7; maybe TRBD1 (6 bases). Trimming pared 1 base from V and 2 bases from J, leaving 13 bases between. The V gene's germline CDR1 is SGHDT and CDR2 YYEEEE. The CDR3 has 15 residues.